The 16 T cell receptor beta chains below were found in one sample sequenced in a study of blood T cell repertoires in COVID-19. Sequenced by immunoSEQ multiplex PCR; TCRdb stores in-frame clones only, minus some. The sample has about 120,000 clones; nearly 90% are singletons. Sequencing used peripheral blood. These receptors originate from a woman older than 75 with acute or convalescent COVID-19.

The rearrangement links TRBV19 to TRBJ1-2; D gene ambiguous. Trimming took 6 bases from V and 5 from J, leaving 13 bases between them. The length of the CDR3 is 13 residues. Germline CDR1 reads LNHDA; CDR2 reads SQIVND (reference sequence). CDR3 amino acids: CASRRGQRYGYTF. The CDR3 DNA reads TGTGCCAGTAGGCGGGGTCAGAGGTATGGCTACACCTTC. Complete variable domain (other parts from reference TRBV19 and TRBJ1-2): DGGITQSPKYLFRKEGQNVTLSCEQNLNHDAMYWYRQDPGQGLRLIYYSQIVNDFQKGDIAEGYSVSREKKESFPLTVTSAQKNPTAFYLCASRRGQRYGYTFGSGTRLTVV.

J is TRBJ2-7 and V is TRBV24-1, with 8 positions matching TRBD2. From germline, CDR1 is KGHDR and CDR2 SFDVKD. The junction had 6 bases not matched to a gene; V was cut back by 5 bases and J by 4 bases. This CDR3 has 14 amino acids. The CDR3 DNA reads as TGTGCCACCAGTGTTACGGGAGGGAATTACGAGCAGTACTTC. This encodes CATSVTGGNYEQYF.

This chain uses TRBV19 with TRBJ2-5; D call uncertain. CDR1 and CDR2 (germline): LNHDA, SQIVND (reference sequence). CDR3 length: 12 residues. Trimming cost V 4 bases and J 4 bases, with 7 bases left between them. In DNA, the CDR3 is TGTGCCAGTAGTACCCCCAGAGAGACCCAGTACTTC. Amino acid sequence: CASSTPRETQYF.

The chain carries TRBV2 and TRBJ1-5; D is ambiguous. The CDR3 is 14 residues long. Between the trimmed V and J ends, which lost 3 bases and 3 bases, there was a span of 9 bases. The germline V gene encodes CDR1 SNHLY and CDR2 FYNNEI. The CDR3 nucleotides read TGTGCCAGCAGTGATGGTCAGGCCAATCAGCCCCAGCATTTT. Its protein product is CASSDGQANQPQHF.

This clone has just a few counts. The gene calls are TRBV7-9 and TRBJ1-4; D is uncertain. V lost 7 bases and J 0 bases, leaving 12 bases between the germline ends. The CDR3 has 15 amino acids. Looked up from germline, CDR1 is SEHNR and CDR2 is FQNEAQ (reference sequence). The CDR3 sequence: CASTGGWATNEKLFF. CDR3 nucleotides: TGTGCCAGCACCGGCGGTTGGGCAACTAATGAAAAACTGTTTTTT.

V usage is TRBV7-9 and J usage is TRBJ2-2; TRBD2 agrees at 7 bases. The V gene end was trimmed by 6 bases and the J gene end by 4 bases; junction bases not matched to a gene: 11. This CDR3 spans 16 amino acids. Germline assignment: CDR1 SEHNR and CDR2 FQNEAQ (reference sequence). The CDR3 sequence: CASRSRGVSATGELFF. The CDR3, as DNA: TGTGCCAGCAGGTCACGGGGGGTCTCGGCCACCGGGGAGCTGTTTTTT. The variable domain in full, completed from reference TRBV7-9 and TRBJ2-2, reads DTGVSQNPRHKITKRGQNVTFRCDPISEHNRLYWYRQTLGQGPEFLTYFQNEAQLEKSRLLSDRFSAERPKGSFSTLEIQRTEQGDSAMYLCASRSRGVSATGELFFGEGSRLTVL.

The chain employs TRBV7-2 and TRBJ2-7; possibly TRBD1 for D (6 bases). The length of the CDR3 is 15 residues. The V gene lost 5 bases and the J gene lost 0 bases, with 14 bases spanning the gap. Germline lookup yields CDR1 SGHTA and CDR2 FQGNSA. This CDR3 is CASSERGYSSYEQYF. The CDR3 DNA follows: TGTGCCAGCAGCGAAAGGGGGTACAGCTCCTACGAGCAGTACTTC.

The J gene is TRBJ2-7, the V gene TRBV19; 10 bases line up with TRBD2. CDR3 length equals 15 residues. The germline V gene has CDR1 LNHDA and CDR2 SQIVND (reference sequence). V lost 5 bases to trimming and J lost 7 bases; unmatched junction nucleotides: 11. The CDR3 sequence: CASSARTSGPLEQYF. Here the CDR3 DNA reads TGTGCCAGTAGTGCAAGGACTAGCGGACCTTTAGAGCAGTACTTC. The variable domain in full, completed from reference TRBV19 and TRBJ2-7, reads DGGITQSPKYLFRKEGQNVTLSCEQNLNHDAMYWYRQDPGQGLRLIYYSQIVNDFQKGDIAEGYSVSREKKESFPLTVTSAQKNPTAFYLCASSARTSGPLEQYFGPGTRLTVT.

The V and J genes are TRBV2 and TRBJ1-4; TRBD1 matches 7 bases. CDR1 and CDR2 (germline): SNHLY, FYNNEI. V shed 4 bases, J shed 5 bases, and the junction held 7 bases outside the gene matches. The CDR3 sequence is 15 residues long. The CDR3 coding sequence is TGTGCCAGCAGTGGCAGACAGGGAAGGAATGAAAAACTGTTTTTT. Its translation is CASSGRQGRNEKLFF.

This clone was counted once. This chain connects TRBV2 to TRBJ2-2; 7 bases line up with TRBD2. The CDR3 is 15 residues long. Germline V CDR1 and CDR2: SNHLY, FYNNEI. The V and J ends lost 10 bases and 0 bases, in that order; junction bases with no gene match: 8. CDR3 sequence reads: CATSSLAANTGELFF. Here the CDR3 DNA reads TGTGCCACTTCGTCTCTAGCGGCGAACACCGGGGAGCTGTTTTTT. Full variable domain (rest looked up from reference TRBV2 and TRBJ2-2): EPEVTQTPSHQVTQMGQEVILRCVPISNHLYFYWYRQILGQKVEFLVSFYNNEISEKSEIFDDQFSVERPDGSNFTLKIRSTKLEDSAMYFCATSSLAANTGELFFGEGSRLTVL.

V usage is TRBV21-1 and J usage is TRBJ1-2; TRBD1, as called in the table, went unchecked against the DNA. TRBV21-1 is annotated as a pseudogene. The CDR3 totals 14 residues. The CDR3 region is CASGSGAQNYGYTF. DNA for the CDR3: TGTGCCAGCGGGTCAGGGGCGCAGAACTATGGCTACACCTTC.

The chain carries TRBV7-9 and TRBJ1-1, with 7 nucleotides matching TRBD1. V shed 7 bases, J shed 5 bases, and the junction held 10 bases outside the gene matches. The CDR3 totals 14 residues. CDR1 is SEHNR, CDR2 FQNEAQ, per germline (reference sequence). DNA of the CDR3: TGTGCCAGCATACGACAGGGTGAGGGTACTGAAGCTTTCTTT. This sequence encodes CASIRQGEGTEAFF.

The genes are TRBV14 and TRBJ1-3; D is undetermined. V lost 1 base to trimming and J lost 1 base, with 8 bases between them. The germline V gene encodes CDR1 SGHDN and CDR2 FVKESK. This CDR3 region has 15 residues. In DNA form, the CDR3 reads TGTGCCAGCAGCCAAGCAGGAAATTCTGGAAACACCATATATTTT. Encoded protein: CASSQAGNSGNTIYF.

The rearrangement uses TRBV3-1 (or the pseudogene TRBV3-2) and TRBJ2-1; 8 bases match TRBD2. J gave up 8 bases and V 1 base, and 22 bases lay outside the gene matches. Germline loops: CDR1 LGHDT, CDR2 YNNKEL (reference sequence). CDR3 length equals 20 residues. In DNA form, the CDR3 reads TGTGCCAGCAGCCAAGTCTTTAGCGGGATCACGGCCCTTCTAGTCGATGAGCAGTTCTTC. It specifies CASSQVFSGITALLVDEQFF.

The genes are TRBV29-1 and TRBJ2-2, with 10 bases that match TRBD1. This CDR3 region has 16 residues. Germline values: CDR1 SQVTM, CDR2 ANQGSEA. Germline trimming cut 0 bases from V and 5 bases from J; bases unmatched to any gene: 6. DNA of the CDR3: TGCAGCGTTGAAGACGGGACAGGGGTCTTTACCGGGGAGCTGTTTTTT. This encodes CSVEDGTGVFTGELFF.

CDR3 nucleotides: TGTGCCATCAGTGTGGCAGGGGATGGCTACACCTTC. This codes for CAISVAGDGYTF. The gene calls are TRBV10-3 and TRBJ1-2, with a tentative D call TRBD1 (6 bases). The CDR3 runs 12 residues. Trimming cost V 4 bases and J 6 bases, with 9 bases left between them. Germline V gene sequence: CDR1 ENHRY, CDR2 SYGVKD.